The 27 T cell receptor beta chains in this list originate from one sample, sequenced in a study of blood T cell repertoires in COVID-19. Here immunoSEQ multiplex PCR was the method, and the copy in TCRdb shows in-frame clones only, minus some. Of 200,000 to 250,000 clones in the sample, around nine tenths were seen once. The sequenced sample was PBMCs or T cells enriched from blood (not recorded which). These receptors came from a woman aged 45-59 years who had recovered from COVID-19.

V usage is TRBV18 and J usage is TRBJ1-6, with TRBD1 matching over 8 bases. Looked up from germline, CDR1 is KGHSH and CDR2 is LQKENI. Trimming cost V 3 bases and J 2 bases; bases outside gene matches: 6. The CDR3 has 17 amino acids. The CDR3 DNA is TGTGCCAGCTCACCTCGGACAGGGAGGCCCTATAATTCACCCCTCCACTTT. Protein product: CASSPRTGRPYNSPLHF.

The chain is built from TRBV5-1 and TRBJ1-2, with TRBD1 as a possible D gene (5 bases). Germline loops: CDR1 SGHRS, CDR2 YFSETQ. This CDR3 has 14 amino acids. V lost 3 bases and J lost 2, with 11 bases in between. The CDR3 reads CASSSTATNYGYTF. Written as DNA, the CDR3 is TGCGCCAGCAGCTCGACAGCCACAAACTATGGCTACACCTTC.

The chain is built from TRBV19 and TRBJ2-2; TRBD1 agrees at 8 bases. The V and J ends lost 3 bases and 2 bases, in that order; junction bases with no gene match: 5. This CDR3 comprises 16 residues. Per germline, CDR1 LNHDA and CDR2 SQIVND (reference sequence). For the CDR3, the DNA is TGTGCCAGTAGTATGAAAGGACAGGGCAACACCGGGGAGCTGTTTTTT. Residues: CASSMKGQGNTGELFF.

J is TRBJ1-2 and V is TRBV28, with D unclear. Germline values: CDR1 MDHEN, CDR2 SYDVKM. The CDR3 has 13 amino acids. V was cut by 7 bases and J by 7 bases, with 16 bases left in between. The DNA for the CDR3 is TGTGCCAGCACCGCCTCAGGTCGTCCTGGCTACACCTTC. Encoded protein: CASTASGRPGYTF.

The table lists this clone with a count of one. This chain's CDR3 is CATSRDGAGGETQYF. CDR3 sequence (DNA): TGTGCCACCAGCAGAGATGGGGCGGGAGGGGAGACCCAGTACTTC. This chain links TRBV15 with TRBJ2-5, with 9 positions matching TRBD2. This CDR3 comprises 15 residues. CDR1 is LNHNV and CDR2 is YYDKDF in the germline V gene (reference sequence). The J segment lost 5 bases and the V segment lost 0 bases, leaving 4 bases of the junction unmatched.

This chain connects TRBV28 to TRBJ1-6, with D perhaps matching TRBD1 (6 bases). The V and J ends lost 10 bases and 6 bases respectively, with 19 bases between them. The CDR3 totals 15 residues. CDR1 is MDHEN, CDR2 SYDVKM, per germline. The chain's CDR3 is CAILGPGASNSPLHF. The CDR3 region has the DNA TGTGCCATCCTGGGTCCAGGGGCTTCTAATTCACCCCTCCACTTT.

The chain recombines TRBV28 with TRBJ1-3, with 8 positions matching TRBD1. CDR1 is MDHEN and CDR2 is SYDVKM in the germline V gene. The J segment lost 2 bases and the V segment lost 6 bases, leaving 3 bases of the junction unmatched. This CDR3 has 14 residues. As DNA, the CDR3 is TGTGCCAGCAGCTGGACAGGGACTGGAAACACCATATATTTT. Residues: CASSWTGTGNTIYF.

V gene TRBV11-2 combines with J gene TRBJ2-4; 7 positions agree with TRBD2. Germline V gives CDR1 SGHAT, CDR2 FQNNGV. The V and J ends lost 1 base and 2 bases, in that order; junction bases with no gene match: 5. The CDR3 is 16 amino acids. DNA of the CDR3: TGTGCCAGCAGCTTAGGGGGCGGGAGAACCAAAAACATTCAGTACTTC. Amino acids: CASSLGGGRTKNIQYF.

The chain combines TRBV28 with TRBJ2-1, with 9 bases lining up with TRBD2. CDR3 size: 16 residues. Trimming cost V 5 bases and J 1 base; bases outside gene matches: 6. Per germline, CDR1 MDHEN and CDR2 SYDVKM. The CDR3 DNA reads TGTGCCAGCAGTGGGCGACTAGCGGATTCCTACAATGAGCAGTTCTTC. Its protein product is CASSGRLADSYNEQFF.

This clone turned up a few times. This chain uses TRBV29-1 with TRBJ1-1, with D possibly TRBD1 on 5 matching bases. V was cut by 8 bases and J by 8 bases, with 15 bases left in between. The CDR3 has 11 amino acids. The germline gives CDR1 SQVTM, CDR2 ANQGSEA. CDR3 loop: CSITRGEEAFF. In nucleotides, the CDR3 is TGCAGCATCACCCGGGGGGAGGAAGCTTTCTTT.

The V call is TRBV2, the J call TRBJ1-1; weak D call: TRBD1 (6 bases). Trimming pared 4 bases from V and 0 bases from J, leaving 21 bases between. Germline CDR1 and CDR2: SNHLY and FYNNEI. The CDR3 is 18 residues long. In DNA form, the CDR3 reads TGTGCCAGCAGTGGGAACAGGGTTCTGGGATATATGAACACTGAAGCTTTCTTT. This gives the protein CASSGNRVLGYMNTEAFF. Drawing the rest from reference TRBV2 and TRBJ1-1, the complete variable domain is EPEVTQTPSHQVTQMGQEVILRCVPISNHLYFYWYRQILGQKVEFLVSFYNNEISEKSEIFDDQFSVERPDGSNFTLKIRSTKLEDSAMYFCASSGNRVLGYMNTEAFFGQGTRLTVV.

The CDR3 sequence is CASSILIVHEQFF. CDR3 coding DNA: TGTGCCAGCAGTATACTCATTGTCCATGAGCAGTTCTTC. The chain has TRBV28 and TRBJ2-1; D not certain. V shed 5 bases and J shed 8 bases, with 13 bases lying between them. Germline loops: CDR1 MDHEN, CDR2 SYDVKM. This CDR3 has 13 residues. Full variable domain (outside the CDR3, taken from reference TRBV28 and TRBJ2-1): DVKVTQSSRYLVKRTGEKVFLECVQDMDHENMFWYRQDPGLGLRLIYFSYDVKMKEKGDIPEGYSVSREKKERFSLILESASTNQTSMYLCASSILIVHEQFFGPGTRLTVL.

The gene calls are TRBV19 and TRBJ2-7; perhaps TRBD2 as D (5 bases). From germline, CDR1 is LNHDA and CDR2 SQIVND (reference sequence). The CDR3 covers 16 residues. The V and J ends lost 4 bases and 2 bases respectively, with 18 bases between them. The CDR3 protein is CASSKTTTSVPYEQYF. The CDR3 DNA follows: TGTGCCAGTAGTAAAACGACTACGAGCGTCCCCTACGAGCAGTACTTC.

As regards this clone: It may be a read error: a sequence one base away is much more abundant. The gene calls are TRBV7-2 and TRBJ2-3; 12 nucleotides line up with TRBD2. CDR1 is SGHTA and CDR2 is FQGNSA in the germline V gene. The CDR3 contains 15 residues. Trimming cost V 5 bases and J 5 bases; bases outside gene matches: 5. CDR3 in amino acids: CASSETSGRGDTQYF. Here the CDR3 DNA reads TGTGCCAGCAGCGAGACTAGCGGGAGAGGAGATACGCAGTATTTT.

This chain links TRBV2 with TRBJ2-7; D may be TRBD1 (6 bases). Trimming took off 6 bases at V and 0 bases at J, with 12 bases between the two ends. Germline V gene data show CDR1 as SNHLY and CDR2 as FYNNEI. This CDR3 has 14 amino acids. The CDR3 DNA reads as TGTGCCAGCAGGATTAGGGGACACTCCTACGAGCAGTACTTC. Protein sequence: CASRIRGHSYEQYF.

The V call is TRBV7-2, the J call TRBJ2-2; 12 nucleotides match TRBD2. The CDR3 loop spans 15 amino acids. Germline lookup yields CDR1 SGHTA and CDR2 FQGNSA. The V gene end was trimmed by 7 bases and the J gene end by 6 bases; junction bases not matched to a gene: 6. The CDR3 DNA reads TGTGCCAGCACCCCGACTAGCGGGAGTTCCGGGGAGCTGTTTTTT. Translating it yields CASTPTSGSSGELFF.

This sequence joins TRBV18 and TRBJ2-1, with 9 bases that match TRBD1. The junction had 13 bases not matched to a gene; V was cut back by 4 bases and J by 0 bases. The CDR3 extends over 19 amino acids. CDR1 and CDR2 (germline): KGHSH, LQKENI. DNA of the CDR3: TGTGCCAGCTCACAACAGGGGGCGTTGGGACCGAGCTCCTACAATGAGCAGTTCTTC. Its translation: CASSQQGALGPSSYNEQFF.

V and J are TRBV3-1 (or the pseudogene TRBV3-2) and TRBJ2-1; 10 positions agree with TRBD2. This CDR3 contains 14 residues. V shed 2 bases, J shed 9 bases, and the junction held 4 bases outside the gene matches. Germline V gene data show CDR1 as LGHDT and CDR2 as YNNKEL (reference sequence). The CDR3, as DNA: TGTGCCAGCAGCCAACTAGCGGGAGAGTCTGAGCAGTTCTTC. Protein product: CASSQLAGESEQFF.

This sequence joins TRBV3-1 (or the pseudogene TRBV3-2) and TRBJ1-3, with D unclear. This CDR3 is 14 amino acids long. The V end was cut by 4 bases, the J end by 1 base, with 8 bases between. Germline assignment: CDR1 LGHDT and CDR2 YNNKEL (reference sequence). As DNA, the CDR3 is TGTGCCAGCAGCCTCGCGGGATCTGGAAACACCATATATTTT. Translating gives CASSLAGSGNTIYF.

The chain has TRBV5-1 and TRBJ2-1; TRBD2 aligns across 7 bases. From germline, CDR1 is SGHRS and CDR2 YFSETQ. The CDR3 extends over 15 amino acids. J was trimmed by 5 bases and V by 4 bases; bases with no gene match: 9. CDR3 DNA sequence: TGCGCCAGCAGCCTCCTAGCGGTTACCGACAATGAGCAGTTCTTC. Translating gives CASSLLAVTDNEQFF.

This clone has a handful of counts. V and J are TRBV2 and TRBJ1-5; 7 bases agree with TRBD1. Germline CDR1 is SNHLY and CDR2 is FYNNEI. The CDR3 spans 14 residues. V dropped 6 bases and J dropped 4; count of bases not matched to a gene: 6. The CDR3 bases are TGTGCCAGCAGCTGGGACAGCCTAAATCAGCCCCAGCATTTT. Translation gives CASSWDSLNQPQHF. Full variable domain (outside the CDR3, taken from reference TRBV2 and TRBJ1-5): EPEVTQTPSHQVTQMGQEVILRCVPISNHLYFYWYRQILGQKVEFLVSFYNNEISEKSEIFDDQFSVERPDGSNFTLKIRSTKLEDSAMYFCASSWDSLNQPQHFGDGTRLSIL.

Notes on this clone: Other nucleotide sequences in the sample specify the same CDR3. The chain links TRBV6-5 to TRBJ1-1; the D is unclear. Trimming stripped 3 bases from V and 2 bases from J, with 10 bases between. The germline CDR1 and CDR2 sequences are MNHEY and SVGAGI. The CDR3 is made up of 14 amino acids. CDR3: CASSYSESNTEAFF. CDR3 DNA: TGTGCCAGCAGTTATTCAGAATCCAACACTGAAGCTTTCTTT.

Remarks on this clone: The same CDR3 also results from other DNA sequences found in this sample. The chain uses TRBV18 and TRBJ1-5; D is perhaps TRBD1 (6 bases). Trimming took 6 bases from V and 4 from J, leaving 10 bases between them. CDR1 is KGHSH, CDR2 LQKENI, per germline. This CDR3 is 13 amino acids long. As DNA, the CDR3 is TGTGCCAGCTCCCCGGACAGAAATCAGCCCCAGCATTTT. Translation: CASSPDRNQPQHF.

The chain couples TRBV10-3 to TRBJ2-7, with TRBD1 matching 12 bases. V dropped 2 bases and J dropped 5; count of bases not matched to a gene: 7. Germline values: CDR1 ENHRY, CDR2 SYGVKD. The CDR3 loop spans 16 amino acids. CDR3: CAISERLGTGGHEQYF. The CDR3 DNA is TGTGCCATCAGTGAGAGGTTGGGGACAGGGGGCCACGAGCAGTACTTC.

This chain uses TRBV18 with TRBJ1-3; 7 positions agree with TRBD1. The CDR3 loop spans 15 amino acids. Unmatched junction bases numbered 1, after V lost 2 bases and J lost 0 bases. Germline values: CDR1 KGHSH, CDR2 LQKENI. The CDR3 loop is CASSPGTDSGNTIYF. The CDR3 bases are TGTGCCAGCTCACCAGGGACAGACTCTGGAAACACCATATATTTT.

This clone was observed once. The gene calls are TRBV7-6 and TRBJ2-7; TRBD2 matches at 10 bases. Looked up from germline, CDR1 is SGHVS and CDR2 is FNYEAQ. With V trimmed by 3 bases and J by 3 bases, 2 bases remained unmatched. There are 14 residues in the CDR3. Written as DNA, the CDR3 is TGTGCCAGCAGCTTTTCTAGCGGGAGCTACGAGCAGTACTTC. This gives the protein CASSFSSGSYEQYF.

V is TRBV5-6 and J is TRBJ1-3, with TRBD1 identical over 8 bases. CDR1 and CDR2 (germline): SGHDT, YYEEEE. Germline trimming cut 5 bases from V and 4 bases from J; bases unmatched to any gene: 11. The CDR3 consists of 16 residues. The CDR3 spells CASSNSRGRGGNTIYF. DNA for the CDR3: TGTGCCAGCAGTAATTCCAGGGGGCGTGGAGGAAACACCATATATTTT.